This entry lists 4 T cell receptor beta chains sequenced from one sample in a study of robustness of blood B and T cell sequencing. cDNA was made with a 5' template-switch oligo adding a universal priming site. Each cDNA molecule was tagged by a 12-nucleotide random UMI. From the PCR reads, TCRdb called clonotypes with MiXCR, one entry per CDR3 protein. The sample holds several thousand distinct CDR3 sequences, more than 50% seen once. The template for TCR beta quantification was mRNA, not genomic DNA. The material sequenced was peripheral blood. The receptors come from a human donor in good health.

The V and J genes are TRBV5-1 and TRBJ2-1; D is undetermined. Trimming took 1 base from V and 9 from J, leaving 14 bases between them. The CDR3 is 14 amino acids. CDR1 and CDR2 from the germline V gene are SGHRS and YFSETQ. CDR3 in amino acids: CASSLRNLGIEQFF. The CDR3 bases are TGCGCCAGCAGCTTGAGGAATTTGGGGATTGAGCAGTTCTTC.

The CDR3 sequence is CAISEKQGDYGYTF. For the CDR3, the DNA is TGTGCCATCAGTGAGAAACAGGGTGACTATGGCTACACCTTC. This chain uses TRBV10-3 with TRBJ1-2; D may be TRBD1 (6 bases). This CDR3 comprises 14 residues. V was trimmed by 2 bases and J by 3 bases, leaving 10 bases between them. Looked up from germline, CDR1 is ENHRY and CDR2 is SYGVKD.

The chain combines TRBV29-1 with TRBJ2-1; D possibly corresponds to TRBD1 (5 bases). Germline V gene sequence: CDR1 SQVTM, CDR2 ANQGSEA. The CDR3 runs 15 residues. The V end lost 2 bases, the J end lost 6 bases, and 17 bases lay between the germline ends. As DNA, the CDR3 is TGCAGCGTTGAACCCCAGGAAAAAGGGGTCAATGAGCAGTTCTTC. Translated, it gives CSVEPQEKGVNEQFF.

The rearrangement joins TRBV13 to TRBJ2-1; TRBD2 agrees at 7 bases. Germline assignment: CDR1 PRHDT and CDR2 FYEKMQ (reference sequence). CDR3 length equals 15 residues. V lost 0 bases and J lost 10; bases outside the gene matches: 9. In nucleotides, the CDR3 is TGTGCCAGCAGCTTAGGGGGCGGGGGACTTGAAGAGCAGTTCTTC. Residues: CASSLGGGGLEEQFF.